A single sample is the source of the 16 T cell receptor beta chains below, sequenced in a study of graft-versus-host responses after intestinal transplantation. The data were produced by immunoSEQ multiplex PCR, yet TCRdb's version contains in-frame clones alone and is incomplete. This sample has over 45,000 clones, with 89% found just once. No antigen is known for these receptors. Material: unstimulated CD4+ T cells sorted from spleen or lymph node cells, obtained before transplant. The receptors were gathered from a human donor who was the organ donor for an intestinal transplant.

The J gene is TRBJ2-5, the V gene TRBV27, with TRBD2 matching over 12 bases. TRBJ2-7 explains the end of the DNA better; the J call may be wrong. CDR3 length: 15 residues. Germline CDR1 is MNHEY and CDR2 is SMNVEV (reference sequence). CDR3 bases: TGTGCCAGCAGCCCTAGACTAGCGGGGGCCTACGAGCAGTACTTC. Translated, it gives CASSPRLAGAYEQYF.

The V gene is TRBV18, the J gene TRBJ2-7, with TRBD1 identical over 11 bases. CDR3 length: 15 amino acids. The junction had 7 bases not matched to a gene; V was cut back by 5 bases and J by 4 bases. Germline lookup yields CDR1 KGHSH and CDR2 LQKENI. CDR3 sequence reads: CASSTTGTGGYEQYF. In DNA form, the CDR3 reads TGTGCCAGCTCAACCACCGGGACAGGGGGTTACGAGCAGTACTTC.

The V call is TRBV28, the J call TRBJ2-3; 8 bases align to TRBD2. Trimming at V came to 2 bases and at J to 5 bases, leaving 12 bases not matched to a gene. The CDR3 sequence is 17 residues long. Looked up from germline, CDR1 is MDHEN and CDR2 is SYDVKM. CDR3 nucleotides: TGTGCCAGCAGTTTAAGGGGTGGGACTAGGGGAAAAGATACGCAGTATTTT. The encoded protein is CASSLRGGTRGKDTQYF.

This sequence joins TRBV5-1 and TRBJ1-4; 7 bases are a match to TRBD1. The CDR3 is 15 residues long. V was pared by 3 bases and J by 2 bases, with 4 bases of the junction left unmatched. CDR1 is SGHRS, CDR2 YFSETQ, per germline. The CDR3 nucleotides read TGCGCCAGCAGCTCCAGGGGGTTTACTAATGAAAAACTGTTTTTT. Translating it yields CASSSRGFTNEKLFF.

This chain joins TRBV28 and TRBJ2-7; 12 bases are shared with TRBD1. The germline CDR1 and CDR2 sequences are MDHEN and SYDVKM. This CDR3 has 17 residues. The trim removed 2 bases at V and 0 bases at J, leaving 5 bases unmatched. CDR3 protein: CASSLRGTGGLSYEQYF. The CDR3 DNA sequence: TGTGCCAGCAGTTTACGCGGGACAGGGGGCCTCTCCTACGAGCAGTACTTC.

This clone was seen only once. J is TRBJ2-2 and V is TRBV18; possible D gene TRBD1, 5 bases. The CDR3 contains 17 residues. CDR1 is KGHSH, CDR2 LQKENI, per germline. V was clipped by 1 base and J by 0 bases, with 12 bases between them. The CDR3 spells CASSPQGQPANTGELFF. The CDR3, as DNA: TGTGCCAGCTCACCACAAGGACAACCCGCGAACACCGGGGAGCTGTTTTTT.

The chain is built from TRBV28 and TRBJ2-1; 16 bases are shared with TRBD2. The junction had 6 bases not matched to a gene; V was cut back by 4 bases and J by 9 bases. Germline V lookup: CDR1 MDHEN, CDR2 SYDVKM. The CDR3 extends over 16 amino acids. CDR3 nucleotides: TGTGCCAGCAGTTCCCCGGGACTAGCGGGAGGGGGTGAGCAGTTCTTC. Translation: CASSSPGLAGGGEQFF.

The rearrangement joins TRBV7-8 to TRBJ1-4; 9 bases agree with TRBD1. This CDR3 has 21 amino acids. J was trimmed by 0 bases and V by 1 base; bases with no gene match: 15. Germline loops: CDR1 SGHVS, CDR2 FQNEAQ. In DNA, the CDR3 is TGTGCCAGCAGCTTAGACCGAACGGGACAGGGATCTTCCACAACTAATGAAAAACTGTTTTTT. Translating it yields CASSLDRTGQGSSTTNEKLFF.

Written as DNA, the CDR3 is TGTGCCAGCAGCCCCAATGGACTAGCGGTTAGCACAGATACGCAGTATTTT. Amino acid sequence: CASSPNGLAVSTDTQYF. The chain uses TRBV7-2 and TRBJ2-3; 10 bases are a match to TRBD2. With V trimmed by 5 bases and J by 0 bases, 8 bases remained unmatched. Germline CDR1 SGHTA, CDR2 FQGNSA. The CDR3 has 17 residues.

The J gene is TRBJ2-7, the V gene TRBV19; D remains ambiguous. Germline V gene data show CDR1 as LNHDA and CDR2 as SQIVND (reference sequence). V dropped 8 bases and J dropped 6 bases, with 14 bases sitting between them. The CDR3 is 12 residues long. CDR3 loop: CASRVVDSEQYF. DNA of the CDR3: TGTGCCAGTCGGGTGGTTGATAGCGAGCAGTACTTC.

In this sample, this clone turned up once. The gene calls are TRBV20-1 and TRBJ2-6; the D gene is possibly TRBD2 (6 bases). V dropped 8 bases and J dropped 8 bases, with 10 bases sitting between them. The CDR3 sequence is 11 residues long. Germline lookup yields CDR1 DFQATT and CDR2 SNEGSKA (reference sequence). The chain's CDR3 is CSTGGTNVLTF. DNA of the CDR3: TGCAGTACAGGCGGGACCAACGTCCTGACTTTC.

The gene calls are TRBV19 and TRBJ1-5; no clear D. In germline, CDR1 is LNHDA, CDR2 SQIVND (reference sequence). Trimming took off 7 bases at V and 3 bases at J, with 13 bases between the two ends. The CDR3 runs 14 residues. CDR3 nucleotides: TGTGCCAGTACCCTAAGGAGTTTCAATCAGCCCCAGCATTTT. It translates to CASTLRSFNQPQHF.

The chain links TRBV18 to TRBJ2-3, with D possibly TRBD1 on 5 matching bases. Trimming shortened V by 5 bases and J by 1 base, and 13 bases separated the two germline ends. The CDR3 has 15 residues. The germline V gene encodes CDR1 KGHSH and CDR2 LQKENI. The CDR3 loop is CASSISQGRTDTQYF. CDR3 bases: TGTGCCAGCTCAATCTCGCAGGGTCGCACAGATACGCAGTATTTT. The entire variable domain, with the rest obtained from reference TRBV18 and TRBJ2-3, is as follows: NAGVMQNPRHLVRRRGQEARLRCSPMKGHSHVYWYRQLPEEGLKFMVYLQKENIIDESGMPKERFSAEFPKEGPSILRIQQVVRGDSAAYFCASSISQGRTDTQYFGPGTRLTVL.

The chain employs TRBV28 and TRBJ1-3; the match to TRBD1 covers 10 bases. CDR3 length equals 16 residues. V shed 3 bases and J 5 bases; nucleotides not matched to a gene: 7. Germline CDR1 MDHEN, CDR2 SYDVKM. The CDR3 spells CASSFSGTGARNTIYF. The CDR3 DNA sequence: TGTGCCAGCAGTTTTAGCGGGACAGGGGCAAGAAACACCATATATTTT.

About this clone: Because the CDR3's place on the DNA is in doubt, the DNA is left out and the CDR3 is given as listed by TCRdb. The chain has TRBV28 and TRBJ2-3; TRBD2 was called by the table and not checked on the DNA. The CDR3 has 16 residues if both end residues are counted. CDR1 and CDR2 from the germline V gene are MDHEN and SYDVKM. The CDR3 spells CASSLGTGGPADTQYF.

This chain links TRBV7-9 with TRBJ2-7; D perhaps matches TRBD2 (5 bases). The germline V gene encodes CDR1 SEHNR and CDR2 FQNEAQ (reference sequence). The CDR3 covers 14 residues. With 3 bases removed from V and 2 bases from J, the gap between germline ends came to 11 bases. CDR3 coding DNA: TGTGCCAGCAGCTTGACTACGACTACCTACGAGCAGTACTTC. Its protein product is CASSLTTTTYEQYF.